This T cell receptor beta chain derives from a study of CD8 T cells in Susac syndrome. Random hexamers primed reverse transcription of roughly 0.5 to 1 ug RNA. Each CDR3 protein is one row after TCRdb ran MiXCR on the immunoSEQ multiplex PCR reads. Among 200,000 to 250,000 distinct CDR3 sequences, around nine tenths were seen once, and the ten largest hold 0.1% to 0.15%. The sequence came from a human donor with multiple sclerosis. Sample: CD8+ T cells from PBMCs.

The CDR3 DNA reads TGCGCCAGCACCTTAAGTGGGGACCAGGGAACTAATGAAAAACTGTTTTTT. It codes for CASTLSGDQGTNEKLFF. The chain recombines TRBV5-1 with TRBJ1-4; weak D call: TRBD1 (5 bases). The CDR3 has 17 amino acids. Germline-derived CDR1 and CDR2 are SGHRS and YFSETQ. The V gene lost 6 bases and the J gene lost 1 base, with 19 bases spanning the gap.